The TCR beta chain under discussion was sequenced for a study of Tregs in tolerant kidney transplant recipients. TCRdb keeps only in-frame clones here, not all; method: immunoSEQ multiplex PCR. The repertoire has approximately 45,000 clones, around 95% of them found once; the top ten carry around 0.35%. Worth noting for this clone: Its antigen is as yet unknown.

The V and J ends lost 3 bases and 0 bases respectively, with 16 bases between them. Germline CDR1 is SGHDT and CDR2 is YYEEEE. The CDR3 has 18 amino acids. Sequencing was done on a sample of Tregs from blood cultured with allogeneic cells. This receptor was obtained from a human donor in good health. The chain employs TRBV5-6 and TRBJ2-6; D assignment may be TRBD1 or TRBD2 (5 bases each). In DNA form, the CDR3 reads TGTGCCAGCAGCTCCCGGGGACCCTTTCACTCTGGGGCCAACGTCCTGACTTTC. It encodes CASSSRGPFHSGANVLTF.